One sample yielded the 32 T cell receptor beta chains listed below, sequenced in a study of cytomegalovirus exposure and HLA in healthy donors (dated 2017 in TCRdb). Receptors were amplified or captured by the immunoSEQ multiplex PCR assay. Drawn from immuneACCESS, this table holds only the in-frame rearrangements with V and J called that TCRdb kept. Clones are partly lost; checked studies trace under half to an unresolved V gene and leave the rest unexplained. The sample records 120,000 or so clones, over 85% of which are singletons. The top ten clones comprise 1.5% to 2% of the sample. The sample taken for sequencing was PBMCs. All receptors derive from a woman between 18 and 30 years old in good health and CMV-seronegative.

The rearrangement links TRBV5-1 to TRBJ2-1; 9 bases align to TRBD2. Germline V gene lookup returns CDR1 SGHRS and CDR2 YFSETQ. V lost 6 bases, J lost 9 bases, and 13 bases stayed unmatched. The CDR3 extends over 15 amino acids. The CDR3 loop reads CASKARAGGPPEQFF. In DNA form, the CDR3 reads TGCGCCAGCAAAGCCCGGGCGGGGGGGCCACCTGAGCAGTTCTTC.

Only one count was recorded for this clone. This sequence joins TRBV15 and TRBJ1-5; 9 nucleotides match TRBD1. V shed 3 bases and J 4 bases; nucleotides not matched to a gene: 4. From germline, CDR1 is LNHNV and CDR2 YYDKDF (reference sequence). The CDR3 is 15 amino acids. CDR3 loop: CATSRDRGRNQPQHF. The CDR3 DNA is TGTGCCACCAGCAGGGACAGGGGCAGGAATCAGCCCCAGCATTTT.

This clone has just one count. V and J are TRBV7-9 and TRBJ2-7; perhaps TRBD2 as D (6 bases). V was trimmed by 2 bases and J by 3 bases, leaving 8 bases between them. The CDR3 extends over 13 amino acids. The V gene's germline CDR1 is SEHNR and CDR2 FQNEAQ (reference sequence). The CDR3 DNA follows: TGTGCCAGCAGCTTACGGGAGCGCTACGAGCAGTACTTC. The encoded protein is CASSLRERYEQYF.

The V gene is TRBV28, the J gene TRBJ2-7; possibly TRBD1 for D (5 bases). Germline loops: CDR1 MDHEN, CDR2 SYDVKM. Trimming cost V 5 bases and J 3 bases, with 8 bases left between them. CDR3 length: 12 residues. This CDR3 is CASSTDSYEQYF. The CDR3 DNA follows: TGTGCCAGCAGTACTGACAGCTACGAGCAGTACTTC.

In its sample, this clone was seen a few times. V gene TRBV19 combines with J gene TRBJ2-7; 7 bases fit TRBD1. The CDR3 consists of 14 residues. Germline V CDR1 and CDR2: LNHDA, SQIVND (reference sequence). Trimming removed 6 bases from V and 6 bases from J; junction bases left unmatched: 11. The CDR3 spells CASSHRDSVPEQYF. The CDR3 DNA sequence: TGTGCCAGTAGCCACCGGGACAGTGTACCCGAGCAGTACTTC.

The chain links TRBV18 to TRBJ2-3; 7 nucleotides align to TRBD1. In germline, CDR1 is KGHSH, CDR2 LQKENI. With V trimmed by 6 bases and J by 0 bases, 9 bases remained unmatched. The CDR3 has 16 amino acids. CDR3 sequence: CASSPSGQLSTDTQYF. The CDR3, as DNA: TGTGCCAGCTCCCCTTCGGGACAGTTAAGCACAGATACGCAGTATTTT.

The V gene is TRBV27, the J gene TRBJ2-5; 13 bases are a match to TRBD2. The CDR3 contains 15 residues. Germline V gene sequence: CDR1 MNHEY, CDR2 SMNVEV (reference sequence). Germline trimming cut 5 bases from V and 3 bases from J; bases unmatched to any gene: 3. CDR3 sequence (DNA): TGTGCCAGCAGTATAGGGACTAGCGGGAAAGAGACCCAGTACTTC. Translated, it gives CASSIGTSGKETQYF.

The rearrangement links TRBV2 to TRBJ1-3, with no clear D. Germline CDR1 reads SNHLY; CDR2 reads FYNNEI. V lost 5 bases and J 2 bases, leaving 7 bases between the germline ends. The CDR3 consists of 13 residues. The CDR3 region is CASSLVPGNTIYF. The CDR3 region has the DNA TGTGCCAGCAGTTTAGTACCTGGAAACACCATATATTTT.

This chain joins TRBV27 and TRBJ1-2, with a tentative D call TRBD1 (5 bases). This CDR3 has 14 residues. With 5 bases removed from V and 2 bases from J, the gap between germline ends came to 12 bases. Germline V gene data show CDR1 as MNHEY and CDR2 as SMNVEV (reference sequence). Written as DNA, the CDR3 is TGTGCCAGCAGTCGTGGGGGGGAGAACTATGGCTACACCTTC. As protein: CASSRGGENYGYTF.

This clone is a singleton in its sample. This rearrangement joins TRBV11-3 to TRBJ2-7, with 7 bases identical to TRBD2. The V gene end was trimmed by 0 bases and the J gene end by 2 bases; junction bases not matched to a gene: 1. Germline assignment: CDR1 SGHNT and CDR2 YENEEA. This CDR3 has 14 residues. For the CDR3, the DNA is TGTGCCAGCAGCTTAGAGCGGGGGACCTACGAGCAGTACTTC. Translated: CASSLERGTYEQYF.

The V gene is TRBV13, the J gene TRBJ2-3; the D gene is possibly TRBD2 (5 bases). V lost 2 bases and J 2 bases, leaving 17 bases between the germline ends. Looked up from germline, CDR1 is PRHDT and CDR2 is FYEKMQ (reference sequence). The length of the CDR3 is 17 residues. In DNA, the CDR3 is TGTGCCAGCAGCTTACCAACGGGATGGGGTTTCACAGATACGCAGTATTTT. Its translation: CASSLPTGWGFTDTQYF.

This chain links TRBV13 with TRBJ2-7; TRBD1 matches at 10 bases. Germline values: CDR1 PRHDT, CDR2 FYEKMQ (reference sequence). Trimming at V came to 4 bases and at J to 7 bases, leaving 13 bases not matched to a gene. The CDR3 totals 16 residues. For the CDR3, the DNA is TGTGCCAGCAGCTCGAACCTGGACAGGGGGTCGAGGGAGCAGTACTTC. Amino acid sequence: CASSSNLDRGSREQYF.

The chain links TRBV9 to TRBJ1-4, with D unresolved. V was pared by 2 bases and J by 7 bases, with 12 bases between. There are 14 residues in the CDR3. Germline assignment: CDR1 SGDLS and CDR2 YYNGEE. The CDR3 nucleotides read TGTGCCAGCAGCGTCGGGGATTGGGCTGAAAAACTGTTTTTT. Amino acid sequence: CASSVGDWAEKLFF.

This clone was observed a few times. The V and J genes are TRBV7-9 and TRBJ1-1, with 7 bases matching TRBD1. CDR1 and CDR2 (germline): SEHNR, FQNEAQ (reference sequence). Trimming removed 3 bases from V and 0 bases from J; junction bases left unmatched: 1. This CDR3 is 14 amino acids long. The CDR3 nucleotides are TGTGCCAGCAGCTTGGGGACAGTGAACACTGAAGCTTTCTTT. It yields the protein CASSLGTVNTEAFF.

The chain links TRBV19 to TRBJ1-5; no clear D. The V end was cut by 3 bases, the J end by 5 bases, with 8 bases between. The CDR3 covers 13 residues. CDR1 LNHDA and CDR2 SQIVND come from the germline V gene (reference sequence). The CDR3 bases are TGTGCCAGTAGTATTCTGGAGGATCAGCCCCAGCATTTT. It translates to CASSILEDQPQHF.

The V call is TRBV6-5, the J call TRBJ2-1; TRBD2 is a possible D gene (6 bases). Trimming removed 0 bases from V and 3 bases from J, with 6 bases in between. The CDR3 length is 14 residues. The germline CDR1 and CDR2 sequences are MNHEY and SVGAGI. CDR3 in DNA: TGTGCCAGCAGTTACTCGGGAGGCTACAATGAGCAGTTCTTC. It translates to CASSYSGGYNEQFF.

The chain is built from TRBV11-2 and TRBJ1-2; tentatively, D is TRBD1 (6 bases). In germline, CDR1 is SGHAT, CDR2 FQNNGV. The CDR3 runs 16 residues. V lost 5 bases and J lost 4, with 20 bases in between. The CDR3 loop is CASSVYSTGIGYGYTF. In nucleotides, the CDR3 is TGTGCCAGCAGCGTCTACTCCACAGGGATCGGCTATGGCTACACCTTC.

Concerning this clone itself: One end of the junction fails to match germline, which may point to a read error. The genes are TRBV20-1 and TRBJ1-2, with TRBD1 identical over 8 bases. From germline, CDR1 is DFQATT and CDR2 SNEGSKA (reference sequence). The CDR3 covers 10 residues. The CDR3 reads CSVPLDQGAW. The CDR3 DNA reads TGCAGTGTCCCCCTAGATCAGGGGGCTTGG.

This chain connects TRBV25-1 to TRBJ2-1, with TRBD2 matching over 14 bases. J lost 5 bases, V lost 2 bases, and 5 bases had no gene match. This CDR3 comprises 17 residues. Germline CDR1 MGHDK, CDR2 SYGVNS. The CDR3 DNA sequence: TGTGCCAGCAGTGAACTAGGGACTAGCGGGGGACACAATGAGCAGTTCTTC. Translated, it gives CASSELGTSGGHNEQFF.

J is TRBJ2-7 and V is TRBV2; 9 bases are a match to TRBD2. The germline CDR1 and CDR2 sequences are SNHLY and FYNNEI. Trimming removed 6 bases from V and 7 bases from J; junction bases left unmatched: 1. The CDR3 loop spans 11 amino acids. In DNA, the CDR3 is TGTGCCAGCAGACTAGCGGGTGAGCAGTACTTC. It codes for CASRLAGEQYF. The full variable domain, in which reference TRBV2 and TRBJ2-7 provide the parts outside the CDR3, is EPEVTQTPSHQVTQMGQEVILRCVPISNHLYFYWYRQILGQKVEFLVSFYNNEISEKSEIFDDQFSVERPDGSNFTLKIRSTKLEDSAMYFCASRLAGEQYFGPGTRLTVT.

The chain is built from TRBV19 and TRBJ2-7; D gene uncertain. The CDR3 covers 15 residues. CDR1 LNHDA and CDR2 SQIVND come from the germline V gene (reference sequence). Between the trimmed V and J ends, which lost 5 bases and 5 bases, there was a span of 19 bases. The CDR3 sequence: CASSSHETGEHEQYF. For the CDR3, the DNA is TGTGCCAGTAGTTCCCACGAAACTGGTGAGCACGAGCAGTACTTC.

The rearrangement links TRBV19 to TRBJ2-1; the match to TRBD1 covers 7 bases. The CDR3 has 12 residues. CDR1 and CDR2 (germline): LNHDA, SQIVND (reference sequence). The ends lost 9 bases at V and 6 bases at J; junction bases unmatched: 5. The CDR3 sequence: CASKQGRNEQFF. Written as DNA, the CDR3 is TGTGCCAGCAAACAGGGGCGCAATGAGCAGTTCTTC.

This clone appeared a single time. V and J are TRBV6-6 and TRBJ2-7; D might be TRBD2 (6 bases). V was cut by 6 bases and J by 0 bases, with 9 bases left in between. The CDR3 is made up of 13 amino acids. Germline-derived CDR1 and CDR2 are MNHNY and SVGAGI (reference sequence). The CDR3 is CASSGGSSYEQYF. In DNA form, the CDR3 reads TGTGCCAGCAGCGGAGGGTCCTCCTACGAGCAGTACTTC.

This chain joins TRBV7-9 and TRBJ2-4, with 13 bases identical to TRBD2. This CDR3 is 15 amino acids long. CDR1 SEHNR and CDR2 FQNEAQ come from the germline V gene (reference sequence). After removal of 3 bases from V and 8 bases from J, the junction contained 4 bases not matched to a gene. CDR3 nucleotides: TGTGCCAGCAGCTTTCGGACTAGCGGGAGAGACATTCAGTACTTC. Its translation: CASSFRTSGRDIQYF.

The chain carries TRBV28 and TRBJ2-7, with D perhaps TRBD1 (5 bases). The length of the CDR3 is 16 residues. The V end lost 4 bases, the J end lost 4 bases, and 20 bases lay between the germline ends. CDR1 is MDHEN and CDR2 is SYDVKM in the germline V gene. This CDR3 is CASSSLDLKGVYEQYF. The CDR3, as DNA: TGTGCCAGCAGTTCTCTGGACCTGAAAGGGGTGTACGAGCAGTACTTC.

The V gene is TRBV18, the J gene TRBJ1-3; D is possibly TRBD1 (5 bases). Germline values: CDR1 KGHSH, CDR2 LQKENI. The ends were cut back, 2 bases at V and 8 bases at J, with 10 bases in the middle. The CDR3 covers 13 residues. CDR3 protein: CASSPNGGDTIYF. In nucleotides, the CDR3 is TGTGCCAGCTCACCAAACGGGGGAGACACCATATATTTT.

The V gene is TRBV30, the J gene TRBJ2-3, with 9 bases aligning to TRBD1. The CDR3 length is 16 residues. V lost 4 bases and J lost 2; bases outside the gene matches: 10. Germline lookup yields CDR1 GTSNPN and CDR2 SVGIG (reference sequence). CDR3: CAWKGYRGRTTDTQYF. Written as DNA, the CDR3 is TGTGCCTGGAAGGGGTACAGGGGGCGAACCACAGATACGCAGTATTTT.

The table lists this clone with a count of one. The chain uses TRBV15 and TRBJ1-1; tentatively, D is TRBD1 (6 bases). CDR3 size: 13 residues. Trimming pared 1 base from V and 6 bases from J, leaving 9 bases between. Germline CDR1 and CDR2: LNHNV and YYDKDF (reference sequence). CDR3 nucleotide sequence: TGTGCCACCAGCAGAGGGGGGCTGGCTGAAGCTTTCTTT. Its translation is CATSRGGLAEAFF.

The CDR3 coding sequence is TGTGCCAGCAGCTTCCTTCGACGGGGAGAGGCAGATACGCAGTATTTT. The encoded protein is CASSFLRRGEADTQYF. V gene TRBV28 combines with J gene TRBJ2-3, with D tentatively TRBD2 (5 bases). The V end lost 6 bases, the J end lost 4 bases, and 20 bases lay between the germline ends. Germline V gene data show CDR1 as MDHEN and CDR2 as SYDVKM. This CDR3 has 16 residues.

The chain has TRBV4-1 and TRBJ1-1; maybe TRBD1 (5 bases). CDR1 and CDR2 (germline): MGHRA, YSYEKL. The CDR3 spans 12 residues. V lost 6 bases and J 4 bases, leaving 9 bases between the germline ends. The DNA of the CDR3 is TGCGCCAGCAGATCCGGGGGCACTGAAGCTTTCTTT. Protein sequence: CASRSGGTEAFF.

V and J are TRBV30 and TRBJ1-5; D not resolved. The length of the CDR3 is 14 residues. Trimming shortened V by 0 bases and J by 1 base, and 7 bases separated the two germline ends. CDR1 and CDR2 (germline): GTSNPN, SVGIG (reference sequence). CDR3 protein: CAWSVILSNQPQHF. The CDR3 DNA reads TGTGCCTGGAGTGTAATTTTAAGCAATCAGCCCCAGCATTTT.

V is TRBV18 and J is TRBJ2-7, with TRBD2 as a possible D gene (5 bases). Germline lookup yields CDR1 KGHSH and CDR2 LQKENI. Trimming pared 4 bases from V and 0 bases from J, leaving 16 bases between. The CDR3 contains 16 residues. CDR3 region: CASSLDSTVSSYEQYF. The DNA for the CDR3 is TGTGCCAGCTCACTGGACTCCACTGTTAGCTCCTACGAGCAGTACTTC.